The 28 T cell receptor beta chains in this list originate from one sample, sequenced in a study of shared clonotypes between healthy human individuals. Naivety among CD8 cells was defined by CD45RO negativity and positive CCR7 selection, thereby excluding terminally differentiated effector memory CD45RA+ cells. The table came from immunoSEQ multiplex PCR; TCRdb's copy has only in-frame clones and leaves some out. The data hold hundreds of thousands of clones, with 85% to 95% observed a single time. Sequenced material: naive CD8+ T cells sorted from blood. These receptors came from a woman in her twenties or thirties in good health.

The chain links TRBV12-2 to TRBJ2-3. TRBV12-2 is shown as a pseudogene. The CDR3 extends over 10 amino acids. This CDR3 is CASRHRTQYF. CDR3 DNA sequence: TGTGCAAGTCGCCATAGGACGCAGTATTTT.

The chain combines TRBV30 with TRBJ2-1; 9 bases map to TRBD2. Germline CDR1 reads GTSNPN; CDR2 reads SVGIG (reference sequence). This CDR3 has 13 residues. Trimming at V came to 8 bases and at J to 10 bases, leaving 12 bases not matched to a gene. The CDR3 nucleotides read TGTGCCCGACAGGGACTAGCTCTTTCCGAGCAGTTCTTC. This codes for CARQGLALSEQFF.

The chain is built from TRBV6-1 and TRBJ2-5; D uncertain. V lost 8 bases to trimming and J lost 5 bases, with 9 bases between them. Germline CDR1 is MNHNS and CDR2 is SASEGT. The CDR3 consists of 11 residues. The CDR3 reads CASQLRETQYF. The CDR3 nucleotides read TGTGCCAGCCAACTGAGGGAGACCCAGTACTTC.

This clone was recorded only once. The chain joins TRBV27 to TRBJ2-2; 7 bases are a match to TRBD2. CDR3 length: 15 amino acids. Germline trimming cut 7 bases from V and 4 bases from J; bases unmatched to any gene: 9. The germline V gene has CDR1 MNHEY and CDR2 SMNVEV (reference sequence). CDR3 residues: CASTWGGRSTGELFF. CDR3 sequence (DNA): TGTGCCAGCACATGGGGCGGGAGAAGCACCGGGGAGCTGTTTTTT.

The chain carries TRBV27 and TRBJ2-7; D gene unclear. The CDR3 extends over 13 amino acids. Germline CDR1 reads MNHEY; CDR2 reads SMNVEV (reference sequence). V was cut by 4 bases and J by 5 bases, with 12 bases left in between. CDR3 coding DNA: TGTGCCAGCAGTTGGGTATTCGGGCACGAGCAGTACTTC. Translating it yields CASSWVFGHEQYF.

This clone has a single count. Other DNA sequences in the sample encode the same CDR3. The CDR3 region has the DNA TGTGCCAGCAGTCCAACAGGGTATGGCTACACCTTC. Translated: CASSPTGYGYTF. This chain links TRBV27 with TRBJ1-2, with a possible D match to TRBD1 (6 bases). V shed 5 bases and J shed 5 bases, with 9 bases lying between them. This CDR3 has 12 residues. Germline V gene lookup returns CDR1 MNHEY and CDR2 SMNVEV (reference sequence).

This chain connects TRBV5-1 to TRBJ2-1; 14 bases are shared with TRBD2. This CDR3 has 17 amino acids. The trim removed 0 bases at V and 3 bases at J, leaving 2 bases unmatched. Germline loops: CDR1 SGHRS, CDR2 YFSETQ. DNA for the CDR3: TGCGCCAGCAGCTTGGGACTAGCGGGAGGGCTCTACAATGAGCAGTTCTTC. Translating it yields CASSLGLAGGLYNEQFF.

Concerning this clone: Other DNA sequences from this sample encode an identical CDR3 as well. The chain links TRBV7-9 to TRBJ2-7; the match to TRBD1 covers 7 bases. Trimming removed 4 bases from V and 6 bases from J; junction bases left unmatched: 3. Germline V lookup: CDR1 SEHNR, CDR2 FQNEAQ (reference sequence). The CDR3 totals 12 residues. The CDR3 region is CASSSSGGEQYF. CDR3 in DNA: TGTGCCAGCAGCTCCTCAGGGGGCGAGCAGTACTTC. Based on the CDR3 plus reference TRBV7-9 and TRBJ2-7, the full variable domain is DTGVSQNPRHKITKRGQNVTFRCDPISEHNRLYWYRQTLGQGPEFLTYFQNEAQLEKSRLLSDRFSAERPKGSFSTLEIQRTEQGDSAMYLCASSSSGGEQYFGPGTRLTVT.

The chain couples TRBV7-6 to TRBJ2-7; D is uncertain. Germline CDR1 reads SGHVS; CDR2 reads FNYEAQ. The germline V and J ends were trimmed by 0 bases and 3 bases, with 6 bases remaining between them. The CDR3 runs 13 residues. In nucleotides, the CDR3 is TGTGCCAGCAGCTTAGCTCCGGGCTACGAGCAGTACTTC. Protein sequence: CASSLAPGYEQYF.

The V call is TRBV7-9, the J call TRBJ2-7; the D is unclear. V was shortened by 4 bases and J by 5 bases, with 6 bases between the two germline ends. Germline assignment: CDR1 SEHNR and CDR2 FQNEAQ (reference sequence). This CDR3 has 11 residues. The CDR3 sequence: CASSYTNEQYF. Here the CDR3 DNA reads TGTGCCAGCAGCTACACAAACGAGCAGTACTTC.

V gene TRBV5-1 combines with J gene TRBJ2-7; TRBD2 aligns across 14 bases. Trimming cost V 0 bases and J 6 bases; bases outside gene matches: 2. The CDR3 length is 15 residues. In germline, CDR1 is SGHRS, CDR2 YFSETQ. The CDR3 sequence: CASSLAGTSGSEQYF. CDR3 DNA: TGCGCCAGCAGCTTGGCCGGGACTAGCGGGAGCGAGCAGTACTTC. Full variable domain (outside the CDR3, taken from reference TRBV5-1 and TRBJ2-7): KAGVTQTPRYLIKTRGQQVTLSCSPISGHRSVSWYQQTPGQGLQFLFEYFSETQRNKGNFPGRFSGRQFSNSRSEMNVSTLELGDSALYLCASSLAGTSGSEQYFGPGTRLTVT.

The chain carries TRBV2 and TRBJ2-7; no clear D. CDR1 and CDR2 from the germline V gene are SNHLY and FYNNEI. The CDR3 totals 12 residues. V was pared by 8 bases and J by 2 bases, with 10 bases between. The CDR3 loop reads CASRAETYEQYF. CDR3 bases: TGTGCCAGCCGAGCTGAAACCTACGAGCAGTACTTC.

This clone was seen only once. The J gene is TRBJ2-3, the V gene TRBV10-2; 14 bases match TRBD2. The V gene's germline CDR1 is WSHSY and CDR2 SAAADI. This CDR3 is built from 16 residues. Trimming took 6 bases from V and 2 from J; bases not matched to a gene: 4. The CDR3 loop is CASRETSGRDTDTQYF. The CDR3, as DNA: TGCGCCAGCAGGGAGACTAGCGGGAGGGACACAGATACGCAGTATTTT.

The chain recombines TRBV28 with TRBJ1-2; D is unresolved. The germline gives CDR1 MDHEN, CDR2 SYDVKM. The ends were cut back, 5 bases at V and 7 bases at J, with 35 bases in the middle. This CDR3 spans 20 amino acids. DNA of the CDR3: TGTGCCAGCAGTGGAAATGAAGTTAGCGGGAGCTTGTATGGACTTTCTGGCTACACCTTC. Encoded protein: CASSGNEVSGSLYGLSGYTF.

A single count supports this clone. The chain has TRBV19 and TRBJ2-7; D remains unclear. V was pared by 3 bases and J by 5 bases, with 11 bases between. Germline V gene lookup returns CDR1 LNHDA and CDR2 SQIVND (reference sequence). The CDR3 consists of 13 residues. The CDR3 DNA sequence: TGTGCCAGTAGTATCAGGCTTAGGGACGAGCAGTACTTC. It specifies CASSIRLRDEQYF.

The chain is built from TRBV28 and TRBJ2-7; 9 nucleotides agree with TRBD1. This CDR3 is 14 amino acids long. V trimming: 1 base; J trimming: 6 bases; junction bases outside the gene matches: 4. Germline V gene data show CDR1 as MDHEN and CDR2 as SYDVKM. CDR3 amino acids: CASSLLRTGVEQYF. CDR3 nucleotides: TGTGCCAGCAGTTTATTACGGACAGGGGTCGAGCAGTACTTC.

This chain links TRBV16 with TRBJ2-1; 7 bases are shared with TRBD2. Germline V lookup: CDR1 KGHSY, CDR2 FQNENV. This CDR3 comprises 14 residues. Trimming cost V 3 bases and J 5 bases; bases outside gene matches: 4. The CDR3, as DNA: TGTGCCAGCAGCCACGGGACTACCAACAATGAGCAGTTCTTC. Its protein is CASSHGTTNNEQFF. The full variable domain, its missing parts supplied by reference TRBV16 and TRBJ2-1, is GEEVAQTPKHLVRGEGQKAKLYCAPIKGHSYVFWYQQVLKNEFKFLISFQNENVFDETGMPKERFSAKCLPNSPCSLEIQATKLEDSAVYFCASSHGTTNNEQFFGPGTRLTVL.

This clone was seen just once. The chain recombines TRBV4-1 with TRBJ1-4; a possible D gene is TRBD1 (5 bases). Germline assignment: CDR1 MGHRA and CDR2 YSYEKL. Trimming pared 1 base from V and 5 bases from J, leaving 8 bases between. The CDR3 spans 14 residues. CDR3: CASSQAGVNEKLFF. CDR3 sequence (DNA): TGCGCCAGCAGCCAAGCGGGGGTAAATGAAAAACTGTTTTTT.

The CDR3 loop is CASSQAPLASHIVYEQYF. The DNA of the CDR3 is TGCGCCAGCAGCCAAGCTCCCCTGGCCTCGCACATTGTATACGAGCAGTACTTC. V usage is TRBV4-1 and J usage is TRBJ2-7; D is ambiguous. This CDR3 is built from 18 residues. Germline V gene data show CDR1 as MGHRA and CDR2 as YSYEKL. Trimming took 1 base from V and 4 from J, leaving 23 bases between them.

V usage is TRBV2 and J usage is TRBJ2-7; no clear D gene. The CDR3 length is 13 residues. CDR1 is SNHLY and CDR2 is FYNNEI in the germline V gene. Trimming cost V 7 bases and J 4 bases, with 14 bases left between them. CDR3 in amino acids: CASTETPRYEQYF. CDR3 nucleotide sequence: TGTGCCAGCACAGAGACTCCCCGATACGAGCAGTACTTC.

This clone was recorded once. V and J are TRBV5-6 and TRBJ2-7; D is unresolved. Looked up from germline, CDR1 is SGHDT and CDR2 is YYEEEE. This CDR3 region has 15 residues. With 2 bases removed from V and 5 bases from J, the gap between germline ends came to 17 bases. CDR3 DNA sequence: TGTGCCAGCAGCTTCTGGTCCAGGCGTTGGGACGAGCAGTACTTC. It encodes CASSFWSRRWDEQYF.

The gene calls are TRBV27 and TRBJ2-1; TRBD2 agrees at 11 bases. The ends lost 3 bases at V and 6 bases at J; junction bases unmatched: 1. Germline V gene lookup returns CDR1 MNHEY and CDR2 SMNVEV (reference sequence). The CDR3 runs to 14 residues. The CDR3 region is CASSFSGRGNEQFF. CDR3 nucleotides: TGTGCCAGCAGTTTTAGCGGGAGGGGCAATGAGCAGTTCTTC.

The chain employs TRBV5-4 and TRBJ1-2; D not certain. Deletions cut 2 bases from V and 2 bases from J, with 7 bases between. The CDR3 covers 13 residues. In germline, CDR1 is SGHNT, CDR2 YYREEE (reference sequence). Here the CDR3 reads CASSFLQNYGYTF. For the CDR3, the DNA is TGTGCCAGCAGCTTCCTACAGAACTATGGCTACACCTTC.

This clone was detected only once. The V and J genes are TRBV9 and TRBJ2-2, with TRBD2 matching over 14 bases. CDR3 length equals 18 residues. V lost 4 bases and J lost 4; bases outside the gene matches: 9. Germline CDR1 reads SGDLS; CDR2 reads YYNGEE. CDR3 nucleotides: TGTGCCAGCAGCCCGCGACTAGCGGGAGGGCCGGGCACCGGGGAGCTGTTTTTT. Its translation is CASSPRLAGGPGTGELFF.

This clone was observed a single time. V usage is TRBV9 and J usage is TRBJ2-2, with 14 nucleotides matching TRBD2. CDR3 size: 17 residues. Trimming at V came to 3 bases and at J to 6 bases, leaving 7 bases not matched to a gene. Looked up from germline, CDR1 is SGDLS and CDR2 is YYNGEE. CDR3 sequence (DNA): TGTGCCAGCAGCGGGGGACTAGCGGGAGTGGGTCCCGGGGAGCTGTTTTTT. Translating it yields CASSGGLAGVGPGELFF.

The rearrangement uses TRBV11-2 and TRBJ2-1; D might be TRBD2 (6 bases). The CDR3 loop spans 15 amino acids. Trimming took 5 bases from V and 6 from J, leaving 17 bases between them. Germline lookup yields CDR1 SGHAT and CDR2 FQNNGV. This chain's CDR3 is CASSLPPGSINEQFF. DNA of the CDR3: TGTGCCAGCAGCCTCCCGCCCGGGAGTATCAATGAGCAGTTCTTC.

This sequence joins TRBV19 and TRBJ1-5; D gene uncertain. The V gene's germline CDR1 is LNHDA and CDR2 SQIVND (reference sequence). V was pared by 5 bases and J by 3 bases, with 5 bases between. This CDR3 spans 12 amino acids. CDR3 region: CASSDTNQPQHF. CDR3 nucleotide sequence: TGTGCCAGTAGTGACACCAATCAGCCCCAGCATTTT. Full variable domain (rest looked up from reference TRBV19 and TRBJ1-5): DGGITQSPKYLFRKEGQNVTLSCEQNLNHDAMYWYRQDPGQGLRLIYYSQIVNDFQKGDIAEGYSVSREKKESFPLTVTSAQKNPTAFYLCASSDTNQPQHFGDGTRLSIL.

The chain has TRBV10-2 and TRBJ1-1; D gene unclear. Germline values: CDR1 WSHSY, CDR2 SAAADI. The CDR3 extends over 14 amino acids. The germline V and J ends were trimmed by 2 bases and 1 base, with 8 bases remaining between them. In nucleotides, the CDR3 is TGCGCCAGCAGTGAGACAACAAAGAACACTGAAGCTTTCTTT. It specifies CASSETTKNTEAFF.